Listed below are T cell receptor beta chains from one sample, sequenced in a study of T cells in narcolepsy. Here immunoSEQ multiplex PCR was the method, and the copy in TCRdb shows in-frame clones only, minus some. The sample shows approximately 38,000 clones, around 90% of them seen only once. Specimen: CD45RA- memory CD4+ T cells from PBMCs. These receptors were collected from a human donor with narcolepsy. Each CDR3 is given with its conserved first and last residue. The order of the fields is D gene, J gene, clone size, V gene, CDR3 protein, CDR3 DNA. The D gene is left open where the match is weak. For some rows the clone size is stated as once, few or many, or as a class when expanded; others skip it.

TRBD1 | TRBJ1-2 | . | TRBV9 | CASSPRQGMDYGYTF | TGTGCCAGCAGCCCCCGACAGGGGATGGACTATGGCTACACCTTC
. | TRBJ1-1 | once | TRBV7-6 | CASSLGSRANTEAFF | TGTGCCAGCAGCTTAGGCAGTAGGGCTAACACTGAAGCTTTCTTT
TRBD1 | TRBJ2-1 | . | TRBV7-2 | CASSLYGTGAYNEQFF | TGTGCCAGCAGCTTATATGGGACAGGGGCCTACAATGAGCAGTTCTTC
. | TRBJ2-7 | . | TRBV28 | CASNINSYEQYF | TGTGCCAGCAATATAAACTCCTACGAGCAGTACTTC
TRBD2 | TRBJ2-4 | once | TRBV7-2 | CASSQIAGRRNIQYF | TGTGCCAGCAGCCAGATAGCGGGGCGGAGAAACATTCAGTACTTC
. | TRBJ2-7 | . | TRBV4-2 | CASSQVGGSYEQYF | TGTGCCAGCAGCCAAGTTGGGGGTTCCTACGAGCAGTACTTC
. | TRBJ1-2 | . | TRBV28 | CASIPSGGRGYTF | TGTGCCAGCATTCCCTCGGGGGGCAGGGGCTACACCTTC
. | TRBJ1-1 | once | TRBV7-2 | CASSLADGLNTEAFF | TGTGCCAGCAGCTTAGCCGACGGCTTGAACACTGAAGCTTTCTTT
TRBD1 | TRBJ2-7 | . | TRBV7-9 | CASSSDRDREQYF | TGTGCCAGCAGCTCCGACAGGGACCGGGAGCAGTACTTC
. | TRBJ2-1 | . | TRBV18 | CASSPLDGNEQFF | TGTGCCAGCTCACCACTAGATGGGAATGAGCAGTTCTTC
. | TRBJ2-3 | . | TRBV9 | CASSVYSGTDTQYF | TGTGCCAGCAGCGTTTATAGCGGCACAGATACGCAGTATTTT
TRBD1 | TRBJ1-1 | . | TRBV14 | CASSLTGGAVTEAFF | TGTGCCAGCAGCCTGACAGGGGGCGCGGTCACTGAAGCTTTCTTT
. | TRBJ1-2 | . | TRBV30 | CAWSVLQGLNYGYTF | TGTGCCTGGAGTGTACTTCAGGGCCTTAACTATGGCTACACCTTC
TRBD1 | TRBJ1-2 | . | TRBV7-2 | CASSPGQGKHGYTF | TGTGCCAGCAGCCCCGGACAGGGCAAGCATGGCTACACCTTC
TRBD1 | TRBJ1-3 | once | TRBV19 | CASSKGGFSGNTIYF | TGTGCCAGTAGTAAAGGGGGCTTCTCTGGAAACACCATATATTTT
. | TRBJ2-1 | . | TRBV19 | CASSIGQNSYNEQFF | TGTGCCAGTAGTATCGGGCAGAACTCCTACAATGAGCAGTTCTTC
TRBD1 | TRBJ1-2 | . | TRBV7-2 | CASSFGQGARGYTF | TGTGCCAGCAGCTTCGGACAGGGGGCGAGAGGCTACACCTTC
. | TRBJ1-2 | once | TRBV19 | CASSVGTIDYGYTF | TGTGCCAGTAGTGTGGGGACCATTGACTATGGCTACACCTTC
. | TRBJ1-2 | . | TRBV7-9 | CASSPRGGLIGYTF | TGTGCCAGCAGCCCCCGTGGGGGTCTGATAGGCTACACCTTC
. | TRBJ2-5 | . | TRBV7-2 | CASSLVPFQETQYF | TGTGCCAGCAGCTTGGTCCCGTTCCAAGAGACCCAGTACTTC
. | TRBJ2-7 | few | TRBV7-2 | CASSLSQDYEQYF | TGTGCCAGCAGCTTAAGCCAGGACTACGAGCAGTACTTC
. | TRBJ2-7 | . | TRBV11-1 | CASSPGVYEQYF | TGTGCCAGCAGTCCAGGGGTCTACGAGCAGTACTTC
. | TRBJ1-2 | . | TRBV11-3 | CASSKSGGRSNYGYTF | TGTGCCAGCAGCAAGAGCGGGGGGCGGTCGAACTATGGCTACACCTTC